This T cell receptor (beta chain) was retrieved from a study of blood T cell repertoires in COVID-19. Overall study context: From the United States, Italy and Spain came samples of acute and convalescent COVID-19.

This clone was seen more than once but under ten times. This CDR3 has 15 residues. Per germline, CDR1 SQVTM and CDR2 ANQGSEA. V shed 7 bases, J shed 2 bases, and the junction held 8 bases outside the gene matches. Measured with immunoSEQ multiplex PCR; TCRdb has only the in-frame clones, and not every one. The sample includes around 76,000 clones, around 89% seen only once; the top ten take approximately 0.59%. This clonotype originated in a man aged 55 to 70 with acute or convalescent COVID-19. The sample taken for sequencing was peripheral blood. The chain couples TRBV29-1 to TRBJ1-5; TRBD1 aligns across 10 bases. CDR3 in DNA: TGCAGCGCCCGGACAGGGGGAGACGGCAATCAGCCCCAGCATTTT. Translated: CSARTGGDGNQPQHF. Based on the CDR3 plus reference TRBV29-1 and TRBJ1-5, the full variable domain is SAVISQKPSRDICQRGTSLTIQCQVDSQVTMMFWYRQQPGQSLTLIATANQGSEATYESGFVIDKFPISRPNLTFSTLTVSNMSPEDSSIYLCSARTGGDGNQPQHFGDGTRLSIL.